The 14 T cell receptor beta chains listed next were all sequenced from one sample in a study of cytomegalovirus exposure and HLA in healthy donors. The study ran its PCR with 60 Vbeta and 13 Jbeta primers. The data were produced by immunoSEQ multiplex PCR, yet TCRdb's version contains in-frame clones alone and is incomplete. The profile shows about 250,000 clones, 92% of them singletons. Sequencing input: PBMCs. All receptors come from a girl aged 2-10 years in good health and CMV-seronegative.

The DNA of the CDR3 is TGTGCCAGCAGCTGGACTAGCGGCAATGAGCAGTTCTTC. It translates to CASSWTSGNEQFF. The V call is TRBV5-4, the J call TRBJ2-1; TRBD2 aligns across 10 bases. Germline V lookup: CDR1 SGHNT, CDR2 YYREEE (reference sequence). V trimming: 3 bases; J trimming: 6 bases; junction bases outside the gene matches: 0. This CDR3 contains 13 residues. The whole variable domain, filled in from reference TRBV5-4 and TRBJ2-1, reads ETGVTQSPTHLIKTRGQQVTLRCSSQSGHNTVSWYQQALGQGPQFIFQYYREEENGRGNFPPRFSGLQFPNYSSELNVNALELDDSALYLCASSWTSGNEQFFGPGTRLTVL.

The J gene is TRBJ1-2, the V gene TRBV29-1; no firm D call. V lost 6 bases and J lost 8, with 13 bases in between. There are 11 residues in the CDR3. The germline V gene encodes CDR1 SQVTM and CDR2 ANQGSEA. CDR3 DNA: TGCAGCGTACCTAACCCAGCGGGCTACACCTTC. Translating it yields CSVPNPAGYTF.

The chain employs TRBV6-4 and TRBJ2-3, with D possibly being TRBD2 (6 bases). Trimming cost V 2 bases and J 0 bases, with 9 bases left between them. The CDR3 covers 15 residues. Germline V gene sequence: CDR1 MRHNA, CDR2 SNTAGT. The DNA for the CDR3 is TGTGCCAGCAGTGACGGGGCGGGAAGCACAGATACGCAGTATTTT. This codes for CASSDGAGSTDTQYF.

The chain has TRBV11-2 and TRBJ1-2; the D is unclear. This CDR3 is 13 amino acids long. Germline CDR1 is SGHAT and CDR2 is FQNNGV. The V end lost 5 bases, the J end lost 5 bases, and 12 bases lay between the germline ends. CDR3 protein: CASSPLSVYGYTF. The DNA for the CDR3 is TGTGCCAGCAGCCCGTTGAGCGTATATGGCTACACCTTC.

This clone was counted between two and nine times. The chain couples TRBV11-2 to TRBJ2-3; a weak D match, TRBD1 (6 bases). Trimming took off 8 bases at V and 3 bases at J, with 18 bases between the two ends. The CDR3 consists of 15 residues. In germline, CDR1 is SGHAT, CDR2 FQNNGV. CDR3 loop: CASSGTPFTTDTQYF. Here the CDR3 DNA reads TGTGCCAGCTCCGGGACACCTTTTACGACAGATACGCAGTATTTT.

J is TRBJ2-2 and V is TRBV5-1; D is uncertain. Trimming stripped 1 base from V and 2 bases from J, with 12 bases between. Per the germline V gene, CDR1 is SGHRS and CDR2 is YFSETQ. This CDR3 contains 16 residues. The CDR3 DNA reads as TGCGCCAGCAGCTTGTGGGCAGAGAAAAACACCGGGGAGCTGTTTTTT. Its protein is CASSLWAEKNTGELFF.

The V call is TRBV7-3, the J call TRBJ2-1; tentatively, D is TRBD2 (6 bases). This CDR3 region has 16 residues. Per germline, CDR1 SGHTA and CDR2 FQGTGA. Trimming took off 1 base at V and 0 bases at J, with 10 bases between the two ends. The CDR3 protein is CASSLKGLSSYNEQFF. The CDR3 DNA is TGTGCCAGCAGCTTAAAGGGACTCAGCTCCTACAATGAGCAGTTCTTC.

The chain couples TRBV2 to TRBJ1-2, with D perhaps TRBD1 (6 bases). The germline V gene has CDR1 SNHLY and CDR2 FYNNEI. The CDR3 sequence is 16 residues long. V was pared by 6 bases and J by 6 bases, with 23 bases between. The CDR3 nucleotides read TGTGCCAGCAGGGGGGGGCAGGGTAAGGAACTCGATGGCTACACCTTC. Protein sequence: CASRGGQGKELDGYTF.

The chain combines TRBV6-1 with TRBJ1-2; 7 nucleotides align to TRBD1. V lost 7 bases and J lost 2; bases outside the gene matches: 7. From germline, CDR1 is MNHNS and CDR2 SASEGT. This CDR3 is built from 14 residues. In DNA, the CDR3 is TGTGCCAGCAAGTTGCCACAGGGGAACTATGGCTACACCTTC. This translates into CASKLPQGNYGYTF.

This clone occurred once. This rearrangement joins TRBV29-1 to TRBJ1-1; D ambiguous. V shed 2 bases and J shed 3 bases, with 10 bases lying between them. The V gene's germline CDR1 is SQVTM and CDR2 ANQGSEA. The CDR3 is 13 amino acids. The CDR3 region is CSVERPLDTEAFF. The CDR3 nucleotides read TGCAGCGTTGAACGGCCGCTAGACACTGAAGCTTTCTTT.

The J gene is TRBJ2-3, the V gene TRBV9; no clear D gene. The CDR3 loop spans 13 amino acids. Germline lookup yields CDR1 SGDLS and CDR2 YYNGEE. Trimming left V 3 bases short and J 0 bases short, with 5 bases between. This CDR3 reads CASSAVSTDTQYF. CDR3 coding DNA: TGTGCCAGCAGCGCCGTTAGCACAGATACGCAGTATTTT.

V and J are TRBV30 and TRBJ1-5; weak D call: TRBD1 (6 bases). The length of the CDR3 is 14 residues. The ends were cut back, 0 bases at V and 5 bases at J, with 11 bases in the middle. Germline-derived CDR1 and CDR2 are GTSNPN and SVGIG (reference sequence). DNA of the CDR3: TGTGCCTGGAGTGTTGGAGGGGGGGATCAGCCCCAGCATTTT. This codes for CAWSVGGGDQPQHF.

CDR3 protein: CASSLGLVGEQFF. CDR3 nucleotide sequence: TGTGCCAGCAGCTTAGGCCTAGTCGGGGAGCAGTTCTTC. The chain carries TRBV11-2 and TRBJ2-1, with no clear D. The CDR3 totals 13 residues. From germline, CDR1 is SGHAT and CDR2 FQNNGV. V was cut by 1 base and J by 10 bases, with 11 bases left in between.

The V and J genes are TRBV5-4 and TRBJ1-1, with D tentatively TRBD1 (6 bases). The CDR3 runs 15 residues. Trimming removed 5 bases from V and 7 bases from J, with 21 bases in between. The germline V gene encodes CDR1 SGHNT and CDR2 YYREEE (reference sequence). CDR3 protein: CASRPIMTGLVEAFF. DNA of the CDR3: TGTGCCAGCAGGCCGATTATGACAGGCCTCGTTGAAGCTTTCTTT. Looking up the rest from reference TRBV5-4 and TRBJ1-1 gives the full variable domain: ETGVTQSPTHLIKTRGQQVTLRCSSQSGHNTVSWYQQALGQGPQFIFQYYREEENGRGNFPPRFSGLQFPNYSSELNVNALELDDSALYLCASRPIMTGLVEAFFGQGTRLTVV.